One and the same sample provided the 15 T cell receptor beta chains below, sequenced in a study of spatial heterogeneity in lung cancer. TCRdb called the 5' RACE reads again in MiXCR, with one record for every CDR3 protein. In the table there are more than 30,000 distinct CDR3 sequences, 8.5% to 12% of which are singletons. Time point here: blood at routine non-recurrence follow-up after resection. Source: PBMCs, taken at follow-up. These receptors came from a female donor with early-stage non-small cell lung cancer.

The rearrangement joins TRBV6-6 to TRBJ1-1; TRBD1 aligns across 11 bases. Germline CDR1 is MNHNY and CDR2 is SVGAGI (reference sequence). The V and J ends lost 6 bases and 1 base, in that order; junction bases with no gene match: 4. The CDR3 runs 15 residues. The CDR3 DNA is TGTGCCAGCAGCTGGACAGGGGGCCCGAACACTGAAGCTTTCTTT. Amino acid sequence: CASSWTGGPNTEAFF.

Many counts were recorded for this clonotype. This chain links TRBV19 with TRBJ2-7, with TRBD2 matching 9 bases. The germline CDR1 and CDR2 sequences are LNHDA and SQIVND (reference sequence). After removal of 0 bases from V and 1 base from J, the junction contained 4 bases not matched to a gene. There are 16 residues in the CDR3. DNA for the CDR3: TGTGCCAGTAGTATAGAAGGCGGGGGGGCTTCCTACGAGCAGTACTTC. It translates to CASSIEGGGASYEQYF.

CDR3 DNA sequence: TGTGCCAGCAGTGGGACAGGGGGAGGCGAGCAGTACTTC. It yields the protein CASSGTGGGEQYF. The chain employs TRBV12-3 or TRBV12-4 and TRBJ2-7, with 11 bases aligning to TRBD1. The CDR3 totals 13 residues. Trimming took 5 bases from V and 6 from J; bases not matched to a gene: 3.

This clonotype was found many times. This chain connects TRBV28 to TRBJ2-1; perhaps TRBD2 as D (5 bases). The germline V gene has CDR1 MDHEN and CDR2 SYDVKM. The CDR3 extends over 14 amino acids. V lost 4 bases to trimming and J lost 8 bases, with 15 bases between them. The CDR3 loop reads CASSSTSSSYEQFF. As DNA, the CDR3 is TGTGCCAGCAGTTCCACATCTAGCAGCTATGAGCAGTTCTTC.

Of note for this clonotype: A much larger clone differs from this one at a single base, so this may be a read error. The chain recombines TRBV28 with TRBJ2-7, with D perhaps matching TRBD2 (5 bases). The CDR3 runs to 11 residues. Germline CDR1 and CDR2: MDHEN and SYDVKM. V gave up 6 bases and J gave up 10 bases, with 13 bases separating them. This CDR3 reads CASRYRGAQYF. The CDR3 region has the DNA TGTGCCAGCAGATATCGGGGAGCCCAGTACTTC.

This clonotype was found many times. J is TRBJ2-1 and V is TRBV6-2 or TRBV6-3, with a weak D call TRBD2 (6 bases). CDR3 length equals 16 residues. Trimming stripped 0 bases from V and 2 bases from J, with 11 bases between. CDR1 is MNHEY and CDR2 is SVGEGT in the germline V gene. The CDR3 is CASSYSKGLPYNEQFF. The CDR3 DNA follows: TGTGCCAGCAGTTACTCGAAGGGACTGCCCTACAATGAGCAGTTCTTC.

The V and J genes are TRBV6-2 or TRBV6-3 and TRBJ2-7; the D is unclear. CDR1 and CDR2 (germline): MNHEY, SVGEGT. The length of the CDR3 is 15 residues. With 8 bases removed from V and 3 bases from J, the gap between germline ends came to 20 bases. CDR3 sequence reads: CASLPHRDKGYEQYF. CDR3 nucleotide sequence: TGTGCCAGCCTCCCCCACCGAGACAAGGGCTACGAGCAGTACTTC.

This clonotype occurred a few times. This chain joins TRBV20-1 and TRBJ1-5; D gene ambiguous. CDR1 is DFQATT, CDR2 SNEGSKA, per germline (reference sequence). The V and J ends lost 0 bases and 1 base respectively, with 16 bases between them. This CDR3 is built from 17 residues. As DNA, the CDR3 is TGCAGTGCTAGAGATTCTTTCGGGAGCAGCAGCAATCAGCCCCAGCATTTT. Translating gives CSARDSFGSSSNQPQHF.

This chain uses TRBV2 with TRBJ2-1; 7 nucleotides match TRBD1. Germline values: CDR1 SNHLY, CDR2 FYNNEI. With V trimmed by 1 base and J by 3 bases, 3 bases remained unmatched. The CDR3 has 15 amino acids. The CDR3 sequence is CASSEGQGDYNEQFF. As DNA, the CDR3 is TGTGCCAGCAGTGAAGGGCAGGGGGACTACAATGAGCAGTTCTTC.

This clonotype appeared a few times. The chain joins TRBV5-1 to TRBJ2-7, with a tentative D call TRBD2 (5 bases). This CDR3 is 14 amino acids long. Germline CDR1 SGHRS, CDR2 YFSETQ. Trimming took 6 bases from V and 5 from J, leaving 18 bases between them. Here the CDR3 DNA reads TGCGCCAGCACCCTAGGTCGGACGGGGAACGAGCAGTACTTC. It codes for CASTLGRTGNEQYF.

V is TRBV7-9 and J is TRBJ2-1; D is perhaps TRBD1 (6 bases). Germline V lookup: CDR1 SEHNR, CDR2 FQNEAQ (reference sequence). The CDR3 loop spans 13 amino acids. Trimming shortened V by 5 bases and J by 8 bases, and 13 bases separated the two germline ends. CDR3 region: CASSRPGHYEQFF. As DNA, the CDR3 is TGTGCCAGCAGCCGTCCGGGACACTATGAGCAGTTCTTC.

The rearrangement joins TRBV7-9 to TRBJ2-2, with a weak D call TRBD1 (7 bases). Looked up from germline, CDR1 is SEHNR and CDR2 is FQNEAQ (reference sequence). V lost 4 bases and J 4 bases, leaving 10 bases between the germline ends. The CDR3 sequence is 14 residues long. CDR3 sequence (DNA): TGTGCCAGCAGCTCGCAGGGGGGCACCGGGGAGCTGTTTTTT. This translates into CASSSQGGTGELFF.

In its sample, this clonotype was seen a few times. The chain has TRBV6-4 and TRBJ2-4; D might be TRBD2 (6 bases). This CDR3 has 16 amino acids. V lost 3 bases and J lost 0, with 12 bases in between. Germline V gene lookup returns CDR1 MRHNA and CDR2 SNTAGT. The CDR3 DNA reads TGTGCCAGCAGTGAGACCGGGACTTTAGCCAAAAACATTCAGTACTTC. This translates into CASSETGTLAKNIQYF.

This clonotype has ten or more counts. V usage is TRBV11-2 and J usage is TRBJ2-5; the D gene is possibly TRBD1 (5 bases). CDR1 and CDR2 (germline): SGHAT, FQNNGV. The CDR3 extends over 15 amino acids. The V end lost 3 bases, the J end lost 4 bases, and 15 bases lay between the germline ends. CDR3 region: CASSFLATETETQYF. In DNA form, the CDR3 reads TGTGCCAGCAGCTTTCTCGCGACAGAGACAGAGACCCAGTACTTC.

This clonotype was counted a few times. The V and J genes are TRBV20-1 and TRBJ2-3; TRBD1 agrees at 7 bases. In germline, CDR1 is DFQATT, CDR2 SNEGSKA (reference sequence). V shed 6 bases, J shed 0 bases, and the junction held 6 bases outside the gene matches. The CDR3 runs 14 residues. The chain's CDR3 is CSALGTVSTDTQYF. CDR3 in DNA: TGCAGTGCCTTGGGGACAGTGAGCACAGATACGCAGTATTTT.